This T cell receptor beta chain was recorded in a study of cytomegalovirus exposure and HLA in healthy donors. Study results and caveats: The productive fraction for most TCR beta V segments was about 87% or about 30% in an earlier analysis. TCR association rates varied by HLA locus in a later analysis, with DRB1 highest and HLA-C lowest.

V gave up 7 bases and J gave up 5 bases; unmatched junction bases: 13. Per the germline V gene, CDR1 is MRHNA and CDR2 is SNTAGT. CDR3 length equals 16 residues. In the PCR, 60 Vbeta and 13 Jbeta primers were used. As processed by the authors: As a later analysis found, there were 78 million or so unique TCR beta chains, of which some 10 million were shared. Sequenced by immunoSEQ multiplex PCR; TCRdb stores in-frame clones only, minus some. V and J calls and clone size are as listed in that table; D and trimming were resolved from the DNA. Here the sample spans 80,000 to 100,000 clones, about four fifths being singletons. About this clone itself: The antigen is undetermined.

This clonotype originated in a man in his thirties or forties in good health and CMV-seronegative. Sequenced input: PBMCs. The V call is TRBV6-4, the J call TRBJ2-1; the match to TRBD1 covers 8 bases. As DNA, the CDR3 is TGTGCCAGCACCGCCCTGCCGGGACAGGTAAACAATGAGCAGTTCTTC. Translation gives CASTALPGQVNNEQFF.